This is a list of T cell receptor beta chains from one sample in a study of Ad26.COV2.S vaccination and SARS-CoV-2 variants. Sequencing was performed with immunoSEQ multiplex PCR; in TCRdb, only in-frame clones are kept and a portion is missing. The data show about 280,000 clones, with about 87% seen just once and about 3.1% held by the top ten. Sequencing used peripheral blood, obtained in a trial of Ad26.COV2.S vaccine versus placebo. The receptors shown here come from a person between 18 and 59 years old who received the Ad26.COV2.S COVID-19 vaccine or a placebo. Each CDR3 is given with its conserved first and last residue. The order of the fields is clone size, V gene, J gene, D gene, CDR3 DNA, CDR3 protein. D genes are given only for firm matches. Clone size is shown for a subset of rows, as once, few, many or a class of expanded clone.

>NA|TRBV6-5|TRBJ1-5|NA
TGTGCCAGCAGCCAGGATAACAGCAATCAGCCCCAGCATTTT
CASSQDNSNQPQHF
>few|TRBV27|TRBJ2-2|TRBD1
TGTGCCAGCAGTTTACTGGGACAGGGGGCCGGGGAGCTGTTTTTT
CASSLLGQGAGELFF
>NA|TRBV12-3/TRBV12-4|TRBJ2-7|NA
TGTGCCAGCAGTTTTCCAGGGACCGAGCAGTACTTC
CASSFPGTEQYF
>NA|TRBV24-1|TRBJ1-2|TRBD1
TGTGCCACCAGTGATTTGGGGCAGGGGGACTATGGCTACACCTTC
CATSDLGQGDYGYTF
>NA|TRBV5-4|TRBJ1-2|NA
TGTGCCAGCAGCTTCGACAGTCACTATGGCTACACCTTC
CASSFDSHYGYTF
>once|TRBV6-5|TRBJ1-5|NA
TGTGCCAGCTCTTGGCAGGGGCAAGATCAGCCCCAGCATTTT
CASSWQGQDQPQHF
>NA|TRBV4-1|TRBJ2-7|TRBD1
TGCGCCAGCAGCCAAGGACAGGGCGCCTACGAGCAGTACTTC
CASSQGQGAYEQYF
>NA|TRBV29-1|TRBJ1-1|NA
TGCAGCGTTGCTCCGGGATATAACACTGAAGCTTTCTTT
CSVAPGYNTEAFF
>NA|TRBV27|TRBJ2-7|NA
TGTGCCAGCAGCCCCCAGGGAAGATTCGGCGAGCAGTACTTC
CASSPQGRFGEQYF
>NA|TRBV7-3|TRBJ1-1|NA
TGTGCCAGCAGCTCCTCGGCAGGGGTGAACACTGAAGCTTTCTTT
CASSSSAGVNTEAFF
>once|TRBV9|TRBJ1-2|NA
TGTGCCAGCAGCGTAGAGTCTCAAGGGGGCTACACCTTC
CASSVESQGGYTF
>NA|TRBV16|TRBJ2-5|TRBD2
TGTGCCAGCAGCCCGGGCGGGAGGTACCAAGAGACCCAGTACTTC
CASSPGGRYQETQYF
>NA|TRBV27|TRBJ2-2|TRBD2
TGTGCCAGCAAGCCTAGCGGGACGAACACCGGGGAGCTGTTTTTT
CASKPSGTNTGELFF
>NA|TRBV7-9|TRBJ1-2|TRBD1
TGTGCCAGCAGATACGGGACAGGGCCCTATGGCTACACCTTC
CASRYGTGPYGYTF
>NA|TRBV18|TRBJ2-1|NA
TGTGCCAGCTCAGTACGACAGGAACTGCGCAATGAGCAGTTCTTC
CASSVRQELRNEQFF
>NA|TRBV7-2|TRBJ2-3|NA
TGTGCCAGCAGCCCCGACAGAAGCACAGATACGCAGTATTTT
CASSPDRSTDTQYF
>NA|TRBV7-2|TRBJ2-5|NA
TGTGCCAGCAGTATTCACCAAGAGACCCAGTACTTC
CASSIHQETQYF